The rows below give T cell receptor beta chains drawn from one sample of a study of blood T cells in healthy people across ages. TCRdb processed the 5' RACE reads anew with MiXCR; each CDR3 protein has one entry. This sample carries roughly 700,000 distinct CDR3 sequences, around 48% of them seen once, and the ten largest clones take about 32%. Sequencing was performed on blood. The receptors come from a woman aged 55-70 years in good health. Each CDR3 is given with its conserved first and last residue. D genes are given only for firm matches. Clone size is given for some rows only: seen once, a few or many times, or a class if the clone is expanded.

TRBV20-1,-,-,TRBJ2-7,TGCAGTGCTAGGGGGGGGCGGACAGGGACCTACGAGCAGTACTTC,CSARGGRTGTYEQYF
TRBV20-1,TRBD2,few,TRBJ2-1,TGCAGTGCCGATAATCCTCTAGCGGGGGTCTACAATGAGCAGTTCTTC,CSADNPLAGVYNEQFF
TRBV28,TRBD2,few,TRBJ2-5,TGTGCCAGCAGTAGACTAGCGGGAGTGAAGGGAGAGACCCAGTACTTC,CASSRLAGVKGETQYF
TRBV28,-,-,TRBJ1-1,TGTGCCAGCGTTGTGACCTTGAACACTGAAGCTTTCTTT,CASVVTLNTEAFF
TRBV6-5,-,-,TRBJ2-5,TGTGCCAGCCACAGGGGGGGGGAGACCCAGTACTTC,CASHRGGETQYF
TRBV5-1,-,-,TRBJ1-4,TGCGCCAGCAGCCCGCAGGGGAAGGACGAAAAACTGTTTTTT,CASSPQGKDEKLFF
TRBV11-2,-,-,TRBJ1-6,TGTGCCAGCAGCTTATCCGATCTGGGTGAAGCACCCCTCCACTTT,CASSLSDLGEAPLHF
TRBV7-9,-,-,TRBJ2-2,TGTGCCAGCAGCACTTACGCTGTTGCCGGGGAGCTGTTTTTT,CASSTYAVAGELFF
TRBV19,TRBD1,-,TRBJ1-1,TGTGCCAGTAGTATTTCACAGACAGGGGCCACTGAAGCTTTCTTT,CASSISQTGATEAFF
TRBV20-1,TRBD1,-,TRBJ1-2,TGCAGTGCTCCGACCGACAGGGGTTATGGCTACACCTTC,CSAPTDRGYGYTF
TRBV2,-,few,TRBJ2-7,TGTGCCAGCTCCTCTGACCTTGGGAAGTACTTC,CASSSDLGKYF
TRBV7-2,-,-,TRBJ2-7,TGTGCCAGCAGCTTACGGGGGCGGGATAACTCCTACGAGCAGTACTTC,CASSLRGRDNSYEQYF
TRBV20-1,-,few,TRBJ2-7,TGCAGTGCTAGGAGCAGCTCCTACGAGCAGTACTTC,CSARSSSYEQYF
TRBV7-2,-,-,TRBJ1-2,TGTGCCAGCAGCTTAGCAAACGGCAGGGGCGTCTATGGCTACACCTTC,CASSLANGRGVYGYTF
TRBV4-3,-,-,TRBJ2-2,TGCGCCAGCAGCCAGGAACCTAACACCGGGGAGCTGTTTTTT,CASSQEPNTGELFF
TRBV7-2,TRBD2,-,TRBJ2-1,TGTGCCAGCAGCCCGCCTAGCGGGAGGATGTATGAGCAGTTCTTC,CASSPPSGRMYEQFF
TRBV20-1,TRBD2,few,TRBJ2-7,TGCAGTGCGAAACTAGCGTTCGAGCAGTACTTC,CSAKLAFEQYF